This T cell receptor (beta chain) was retrieved from a study of T cell changes during pregnancy in multiple sclerosis. Clones were read by immunoSEQ multiplex PCR, and TCRdb kept only the in-frame ones, dropping some. Of some 64,000 clones listed, 70% to 90% are singletons. The CDR3 length is 14 residues. Germline trimming cut 3 bases from V and 7 bases from J; bases unmatched to any gene: 7. Germline CDR1 is MGHRA and CDR2 is YSYEKL. The chain carries TRBV4-1 and TRBJ2-7; TRBD1 matches 9 bases. Material: peripheral blood, obtained in the first trimester of pregnancy. This receptor was taken from a female donor in good health, enrolled as a control in a pregnancy study. The CDR3: CASSHPGTGTEQYF. The CDR3 DNA sequence: TGCGCCAGCAGCCATCCCGGGACAGGGACTGAGCAGTACTTC.